One T cell receptor (beta chain) is described in this entry. Original analysis: Cell counts per sample came from amplifying reference gene primers. Sequencing was performed with immunoSEQ multiplex PCR; in TCRdb, only in-frame clones are kept and a portion is missing. The D gene and trimming were derived from the DNA, and the V and J assignments and clone size from that table. The top ten clones hold over 5% of a sample with fewer than 300,000 clones, over 80% of them seen once. This specimen comes from a study of blood T cell repertoires in COVID-19. At the level of the study: COVID-19 samples, acute and convalescent, were from the United States, Italy and Spain. PBMCs, B-cell-depleted T cells, or T cells provided the cDNA or gDNA that made up the material.

Seattle researchers signed up patients amid active infection and tracked them longitudinally. Sequencing was performed on peripheral blood. The clonotype originates from a woman aged 50 to 65 with COVID-19, enrolled during active disease.

CDR3 region: CASSSGSLAKNIQYF. The CDR3 nucleotides are TGTGCCAGCAGTTCGGGGTCCCTAGCCAAAAACATTCAGTACTTC. V and J are TRBV28 and TRBJ2-4; D perhaps matches TRBD2 (5 bases). The length of the CDR3 is 15 residues. V shed 4 bases and J shed 0 bases, with 10 bases lying between them. Germline V lookup: CDR1 MDHEN, CDR2 SYDVKM.